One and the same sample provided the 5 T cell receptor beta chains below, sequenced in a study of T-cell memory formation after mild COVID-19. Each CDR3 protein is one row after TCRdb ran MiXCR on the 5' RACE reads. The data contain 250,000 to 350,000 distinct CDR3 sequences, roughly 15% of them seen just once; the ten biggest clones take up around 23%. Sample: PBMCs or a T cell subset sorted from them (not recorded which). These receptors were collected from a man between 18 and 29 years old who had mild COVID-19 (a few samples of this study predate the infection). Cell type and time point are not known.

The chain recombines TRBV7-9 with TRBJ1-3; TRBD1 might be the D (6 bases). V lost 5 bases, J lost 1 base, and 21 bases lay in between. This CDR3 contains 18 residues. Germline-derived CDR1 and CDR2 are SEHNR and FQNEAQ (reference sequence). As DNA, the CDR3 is TGTGCCAGCAGCCTTCTCGGGACACCTTGGGGGTCTGGAAACACCATATATTTT. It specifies CASSLLGTPWGSGNTIYF. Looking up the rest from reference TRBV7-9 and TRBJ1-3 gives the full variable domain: DTGVSQNPRHKITKRGQNVTFRCDPISEHNRLYWYRQTLGQGPEFLTYFQNEAQLEKSRLLSDRFSAERPKGSFSTLEIQRTEQGDSAMYLCASSLLGTPWGSGNTIYFGEGSWLTVV.

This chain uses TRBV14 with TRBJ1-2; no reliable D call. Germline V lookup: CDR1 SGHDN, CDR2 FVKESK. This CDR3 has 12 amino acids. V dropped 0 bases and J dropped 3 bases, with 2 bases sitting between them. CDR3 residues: CASSQEHYGYTF. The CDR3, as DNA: TGTGCCAGCAGCCAAGAACACTATGGCTACACCTTC.

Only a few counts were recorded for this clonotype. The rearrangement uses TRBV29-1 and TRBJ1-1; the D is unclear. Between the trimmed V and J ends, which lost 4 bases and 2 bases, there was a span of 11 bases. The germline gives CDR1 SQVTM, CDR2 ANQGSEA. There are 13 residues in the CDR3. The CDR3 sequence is CSVAPERNTEAFF. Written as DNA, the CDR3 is TGCAGCGTTGCCCCGGAAAGAAACACTGAAGCTTTCTTT.

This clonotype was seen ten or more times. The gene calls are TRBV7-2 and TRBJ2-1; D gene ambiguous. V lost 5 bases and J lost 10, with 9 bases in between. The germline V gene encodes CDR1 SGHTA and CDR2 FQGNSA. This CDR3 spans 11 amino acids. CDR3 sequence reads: CASSPFGEQFF. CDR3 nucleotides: TGTGCCAGCAGCCCATTCGGGGAGCAGTTCTTC.

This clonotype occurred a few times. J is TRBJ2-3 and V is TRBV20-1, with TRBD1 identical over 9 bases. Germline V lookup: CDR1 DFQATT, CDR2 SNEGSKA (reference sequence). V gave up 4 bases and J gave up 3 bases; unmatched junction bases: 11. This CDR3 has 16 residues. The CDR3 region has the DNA TGCAGTGCTAAACTCCTGACAGGGGGTCCTACAGATACGCAGTATTTT. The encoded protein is CSAKLLTGGPTDTQYF.